This TCR beta chain was sequenced during a study of blood T cell repertoires in COVID-19. Across the whole study: T cells, B-cell-depleted T cells, or PBMCs provided the cDNA or gDNA that served as material.

Method: immunoSEQ multiplex PCR; TCRdb's copy keeps in-frame clones and lacks some. The table has around 83,000 clones, about 84% seen once. Specimen: peripheral blood. This clonotype was sampled from a woman in her 70s with acute or convalescent COVID-19.

The CDR3 protein is CASSIGGRASETQYF. CDR3 coding DNA: TGTGCCAGTAGTATAGGGGGGAGGGCGTCAGAGACCCAGTACTTC. The gene calls are TRBV19 and TRBJ2-5; 7 bases agree with TRBD2. J gave up 4 bases and V 1 base, and 6 bases lay outside the gene matches. The CDR3 is 15 residues long. Looked up from germline, CDR1 is LNHDA and CDR2 is SQIVND (reference sequence). The full variable domain, in which reference TRBV19 and TRBJ2-5 provide the parts outside the CDR3, is DGGITQSPKYLFRKEGQNVTLSCEQNLNHDAMYWYRQDPGQGLRLIYYSQIVNDFQKGDIAEGYSVSREKKESFPLTVTSAQKNPTAFYLCASSIGGRASETQYFGPGTRLLVL.